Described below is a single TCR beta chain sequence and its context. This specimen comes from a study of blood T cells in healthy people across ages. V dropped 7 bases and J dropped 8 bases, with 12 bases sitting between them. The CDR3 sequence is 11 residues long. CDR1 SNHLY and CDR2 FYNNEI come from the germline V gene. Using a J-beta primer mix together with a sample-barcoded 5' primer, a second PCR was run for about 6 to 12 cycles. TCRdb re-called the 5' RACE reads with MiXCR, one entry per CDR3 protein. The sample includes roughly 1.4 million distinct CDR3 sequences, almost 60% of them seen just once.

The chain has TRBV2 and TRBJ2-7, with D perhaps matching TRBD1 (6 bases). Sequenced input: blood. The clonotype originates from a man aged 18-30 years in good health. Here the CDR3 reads CASTGTYQQYF. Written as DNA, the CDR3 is TGTGCCAGCACAGGGACATACCAGCAGTACTTC.